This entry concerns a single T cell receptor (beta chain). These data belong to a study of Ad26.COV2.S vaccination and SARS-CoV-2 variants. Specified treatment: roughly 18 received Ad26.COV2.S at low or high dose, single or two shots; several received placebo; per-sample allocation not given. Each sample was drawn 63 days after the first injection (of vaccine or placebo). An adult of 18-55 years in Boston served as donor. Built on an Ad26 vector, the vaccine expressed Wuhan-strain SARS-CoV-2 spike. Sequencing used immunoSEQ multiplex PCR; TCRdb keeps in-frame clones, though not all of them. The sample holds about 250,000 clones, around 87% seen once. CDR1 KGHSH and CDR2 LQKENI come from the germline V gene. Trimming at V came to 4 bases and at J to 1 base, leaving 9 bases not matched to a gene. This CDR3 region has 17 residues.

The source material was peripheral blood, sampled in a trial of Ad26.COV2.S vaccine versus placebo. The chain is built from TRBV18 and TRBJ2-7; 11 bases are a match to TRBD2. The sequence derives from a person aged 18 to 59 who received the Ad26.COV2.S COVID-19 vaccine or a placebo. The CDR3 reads CASSRSTSGTVSYEQYF. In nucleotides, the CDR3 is TGTGCCAGCTCACGGTCGACTAGCGGGACGGTTTCCTACGAGCAGTACTTC.